A single sample is the source of the 17 T cell receptor beta chains below, sequenced in a study of blood T cell repertoires in COVID-19. The table came from immunoSEQ multiplex PCR; TCRdb's copy has only in-frame clones and leaves some out. This table holds about 280,000 clones, around 89% found once. The sample taken for sequencing was peripheral blood. Receptors originate from a man aged 35-49 years with acute or convalescent COVID-19.

The chain links TRBV9 to TRBJ1-3; a weak D match, TRBD1 (6 bases). The length of the CDR3 is 15 residues. Germline values: CDR1 SGDLS, CDR2 YYNGEE. Trimming took off 0 bases at V and 2 bases at J, with 9 bases between the two ends. This CDR3 is CASSVVPGAGNTIYF. The CDR3 coding sequence is TGTGCCAGCAGCGTAGTCCCAGGGGCTGGAAACACCATATATTTT.

This clone has only one observation. V and J are TRBV6-5 and TRBJ1-6; D is undetermined. Trimming took off 6 bases at V and 5 bases at J, with 14 bases between the two ends. The CDR3 spans 15 residues. Looked up from germline, CDR1 is MNHEY and CDR2 is SVGAGI. CDR3 sequence reads: CASRLTRNHNSPLHF. In DNA, the CDR3 is TGTGCCAGCAGATTAACGCGGAACCATAATTCACCCCTCCACTTT.

V usage is TRBV6-5 and J usage is TRBJ1-1; 8 bases map to TRBD1. CDR1 is MNHEY and CDR2 is SVGAGI in the germline V gene. The CDR3 runs to 14 residues. The ends lost 5 bases at V and 4 bases at J; junction bases unmatched: 6. The chain's CDR3 is CASSRTGRSTEAFF. CDR3 in DNA: TGTGCCAGCAGTAGGACAGGGCGCAGCACTGAAGCTTTCTTT.

This clone was recorded once. The CDR3 DNA sequence: TGTGCCAGCAGCTTGTTGCCCCGGGACTACGAGCAGTACTTC. Its translation is CASSLLPRDYEQYF. V gene TRBV5-5 combines with J gene TRBJ2-7; the D gene is possibly TRBD2 (5 bases). The CDR3 runs 14 residues. CDR1 and CDR2 (germline): SGHKS, YYEKEE (reference sequence). Trimming stripped 1 base from V and 3 bases from J, with 11 bases between.

A few counts support this clone. J is TRBJ2-1 and V is TRBV5-1; D may be TRBD1 (5 bases). CDR1 SGHRS and CDR2 YFSETQ come from the germline V gene. There are 16 residues in the CDR3. Deletions cut 0 bases from V and 0 bases from J, with 10 bases between. This CDR3 reads CASSLDGRVSYNEQFF. Here the CDR3 DNA reads TGCGCCAGCAGCTTGGATGGCAGGGTCTCCTACAATGAGCAGTTCTTC.

The J gene is TRBJ1-6, the V gene TRBV30, with 7 bases that match TRBD1. This CDR3 is built from 13 residues. Germline V gives CDR1 GTSNPN, CDR2 SVGIG (reference sequence). Trimming took 0 bases from V and 13 from J; bases not matched to a gene: 6. The CDR3 here is CAWSVRDSAPLHF. The CDR3 DNA sequence: TGTGCCTGGAGTGTCAGGGACAGTGCCCCCCTCCACTTT. Drawing the rest from reference TRBV30 and TRBJ1-6, the complete variable domain is SQTIHQWPATLVQPVGSPLSLECTVEGTSNPNLYWYRQAAGRGLQLLFYSVGIGQISSEVPQNLSASRPQDRQFILSSKKLLLSDSGFYLCAWSVRDSAPLHFGNGTRLTVT.

The V call is TRBV12-3 or TRBV12-4, the J call TRBJ1-2; D gene unclear. The ends were cut back, 2 bases at V and 8 bases at J, with 12 bases in the middle. The CDR3 has 13 amino acids. The CDR3 loop is CASSLKSVWGYTF. In nucleotides, the CDR3 is TGTGCCAGCAGTTTAAAGTCGGTATGGGGCTACACCTTC.

The gene calls are TRBV12-3 or TRBV12-4 and TRBJ1-2; no firm D call. The CDR3 has 13 residues. V dropped 5 bases and J dropped 6 bases, with 13 bases sitting between them. This CDR3 is CASSPSGVHGYTF. CDR3 coding DNA: TGTGCCAGCAGTCCCTCCGGGGTTCATGGCTACACCTTC.

The rearrangement links TRBV11-2 to TRBJ2-1; TRBD2 aligns across 9 bases. Germline CDR1 and CDR2: SGHAT and FQNNGV. This CDR3 has 15 amino acids. Trimming at V came to 1 base and at J to 4 bases, leaving 2 bases not matched to a gene. This CDR3 is CASSLGLAGYNEQFF. CDR3 DNA: TGTGCCAGCAGCTTAGGCCTAGCGGGGTACAATGAGCAGTTCTTC.

The J gene is TRBJ1-5, the V gene TRBV19, with D perhaps TRBD1 (5 bases). The ends were cut back, 7 bases at V and 7 bases at J, with 14 bases in the middle. The CDR3 is 13 amino acids. The V gene's germline CDR1 is LNHDA and CDR2 SQIVND (reference sequence). Here the CDR3 DNA reads TGTGCCAGTAATCGGCAGGGAACCCAGCCCCAGCATTTT. Protein: CASNRQGTQPQHF.

This sequence joins TRBV10-1 and TRBJ2-3; D not resolved. The CDR3 runs to 14 residues. V shed 3 bases and J shed 4 bases, with 11 bases lying between them. Per the germline V gene, CDR1 is WNHNN and CDR2 is SYGVQD (reference sequence). Here the CDR3 reads CASSEGPSADTQYF. Written as DNA, the CDR3 is TGCGCCAGCAGTGAAGGTCCCAGCGCAGATACGCAGTATTTT.

This clone was observed a single time. V and J are TRBV7-3 and TRBJ2-7; D remains unclear. Between the trimmed V and J ends, which lost 6 bases and 5 bases, there was a span of 14 bases. CDR3 length: 13 residues. The germline CDR1 and CDR2 sequences are SGHTA and FQGTGA. DNA for the CDR3: TGTGCCAGCAGACTTAGCCCCGTCGACGAGCAGTACTTC. It yields the protein CASRLSPVDEQYF.

The CDR3 spells CASSPMAGSSYEQYF. In nucleotides, the CDR3 is TGTGCCAGCTCTCCCATGGCGGGGAGCTCCTACGAGCAGTACTTC. The chain combines TRBV18 with TRBJ2-7; D possibly corresponds to TRBD2 (6 bases). The length of the CDR3 is 15 residues. V lost 6 bases to trimming and J lost 0 bases, with 15 bases between them. CDR1 and CDR2 from the germline V gene are KGHSH and LQKENI.

The CDR3 DNA sequence: TGTGCCAGCAGCCAAGAAATGGGGACAGCCTACGAGCAGTACTTC. Protein: CASSQEMGTAYEQYF. The V and J genes are TRBV3-1 (or the pseudogene TRBV3-2) and TRBJ2-7; 7 bases map to TRBD1. CDR3 size: 15 residues. CDR1 and CDR2 (germline): LGHDT, YNNKEL (reference sequence). J gave up 2 bases and V 0 bases, and 4 bases lay outside the gene matches.

V usage is TRBV5-5 and J usage is TRBJ1-1; no definite D call. V shed 3 bases and J shed 11 bases, with 17 bases lying between them. This CDR3 is built from 13 residues. The germline V gene has CDR1 SGHKS and CDR2 YYEKEE (reference sequence). The CDR3 loop reads CASSSDTLWWAFF. The CDR3 DNA is TGTGCCAGCAGCTCCGACACGCTCTGGTGGGCTTTCTTT.

The J gene is TRBJ1-2, the V gene TRBV30; TRBD1 agrees at 7 bases. V lost 3 bases and J lost 1; bases outside the gene matches: 5. The CDR3 consists of 14 residues. Germline V lookup: CDR1 GTSNPN, CDR2 SVGIG (reference sequence). The CDR3 reads CAWSSTGDNYGYTF. The DNA of the CDR3 is TGTGCCTGGAGCTCCACAGGGGATAACTATGGCTACACCTTC.

This clone has only one observation. This chain links TRBV20-1 with TRBJ1-1; perhaps TRBD1 as D (5 bases). Germline CDR1 reads DFQATT; CDR2 reads SNEGSKA (reference sequence). The CDR3 has 10 amino acids. The V gene lost 6 bases and the J gene lost 11 bases, with 13 bases spanning the gap. The CDR3 sequence: CSARPSGAFF. Here the CDR3 DNA reads TGCAGTGCCCGACCGTCAGGGGCTTTCTTT.